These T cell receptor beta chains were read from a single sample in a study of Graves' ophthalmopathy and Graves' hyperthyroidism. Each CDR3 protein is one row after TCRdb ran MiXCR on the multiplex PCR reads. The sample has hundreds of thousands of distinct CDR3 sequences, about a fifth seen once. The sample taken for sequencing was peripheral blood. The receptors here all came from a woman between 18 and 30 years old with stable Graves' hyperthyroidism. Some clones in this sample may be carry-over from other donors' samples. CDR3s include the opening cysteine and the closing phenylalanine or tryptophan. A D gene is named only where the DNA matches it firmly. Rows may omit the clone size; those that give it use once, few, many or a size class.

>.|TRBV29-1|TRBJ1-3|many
TGCAGCGTTGATGAAGGGTCTACCCATCGCTCTGGAAACACCATATATTTT
CSVDEGSTHRSGNTIYF
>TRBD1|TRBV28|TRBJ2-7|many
TGTGCCAGCAGTTCGGGACAGGGTGCCGAGCAGTACTTC
CASSSGQGAEQYF
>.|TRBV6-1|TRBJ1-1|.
TGTGCCAGCAGTGAAGCGTGGGACCTGAACACTGAAGCTTTCTTT
CASSEAWDLNTEAFF
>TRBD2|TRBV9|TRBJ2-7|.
TGTGCCAGCAGCCCCATGGGAGGGAAACCCTACGAGCAGTACTTC
CASSPMGGKPYEQYF
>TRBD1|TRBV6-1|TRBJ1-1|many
TGTGCCAGCAGTGAGGGACAGGGGAACACTGAAGCTTTCTTT
CASSEGQGNTEAFF
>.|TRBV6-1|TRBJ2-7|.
TGTGCCAGCAGTGAAAAACTTTTCCTCTACGAGCAGTACTTC
CASSEKLFLYEQYF
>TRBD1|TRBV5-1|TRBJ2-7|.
TGCGCCAGCAGCCCCGGGACAGACCTCGGGCAGTACTTC
CASSPGTDLGQYF
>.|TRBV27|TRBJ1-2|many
TGTGCCAGCGCCGACCGCTACACCTTC
CASADRYTF
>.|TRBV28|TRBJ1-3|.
TGTGCCAGCTCGGGTAATGGAGCCATATATTTT
CASSGNGAIYF
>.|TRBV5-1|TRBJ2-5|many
TGCGCCAGCAGCCCTGGGACTCAGCAAGAGACCCAGTACTTC
CASSPGTQQETQYF
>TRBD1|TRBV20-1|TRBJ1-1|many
TGCAGTAATGACCCGGGACAGCTGAACACTGAAGCTTTCTTT
CSNDPGQLNTEAFF
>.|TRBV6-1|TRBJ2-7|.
TGTGCCAGCAGTGCCGACAGGTTATCCTACGAGCAGTACTTC
CASSADRLSYEQYF
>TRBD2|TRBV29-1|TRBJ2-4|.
TGCAGCGTTGAAACCGGACTAGGCAAAAACATTCAGTACTTC
CSVETGLGKNIQYF
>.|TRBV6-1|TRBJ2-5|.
TGTGCCAGCACCTACGGAGAGACCCAGTACTTC
CASTYGETQYF
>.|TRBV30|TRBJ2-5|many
TGTGCCTGGAGAAAGGGGGGTAGCCAAGAGACCCAGTACTTC
CAWRKGGSQETQYF
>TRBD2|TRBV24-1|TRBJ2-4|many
TGTGCCACCAGTGATCCACGCCGGGGGGACAAAAACATTCAGTACTTC
CATSDPRRGDKNIQYF
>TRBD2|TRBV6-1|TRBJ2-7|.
TGTGCCAGCACCCCTAGCGGGGGGCCCCTCGAGCAGTACTTC
CASTPSGGPLEQYF
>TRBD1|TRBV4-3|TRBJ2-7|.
TGCGCCAGCAGCCCAACACCGACAGGGCAGACCTACGAGCAGTACTTC
CASSPTPTGQTYEQYF
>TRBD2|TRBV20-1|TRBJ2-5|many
TGCAGTGCTCACTGGACTAGTACAGAGACCCAGTACTTC
CSAHWTSTETQYF
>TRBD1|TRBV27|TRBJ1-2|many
TGTGCCAGCAGACGGACAGGGGACTATGGCTACACCTTC
CASRRTGDYGYTF
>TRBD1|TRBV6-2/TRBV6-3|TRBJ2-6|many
TGTGCCAGCAGTACGCTTACAGGGGGCGGGTACTCTGGGGCCAACGTCCTGACTTTC
CASSTLTGGGYSGANVLTF
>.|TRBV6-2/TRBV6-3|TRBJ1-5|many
TGTGCCAGCAGTTCGCAGGATCAGCCCCAGCATTTT
CASSSQDQPQHF
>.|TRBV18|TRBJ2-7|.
TGTGCCAGCTCACCAGAGGACCCACCGGGCTACGAGCAGTACTTC
CASSPEDPPGYEQYF
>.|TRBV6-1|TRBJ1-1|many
TGTGCCAGCAGCTCATTGCGATCGGGAGGTTACACTGAAGCTTTCTTT
CASSSLRSGGYTEAFF
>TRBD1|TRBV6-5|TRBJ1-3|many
TGTGCCAGCAGTTACTCAGGACAGGGGGCATGGAGAAACACCATATATTTT
CASSYSGQGAWRNTIYF
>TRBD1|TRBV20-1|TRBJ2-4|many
TGCAGTGCTACCGGGACAGGGGGCTCCAAAAACATTAAGTACTTC
CSATGTGGSKNIKYF
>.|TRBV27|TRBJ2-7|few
TGTGCCAGCAGTTTAGGAGGCCCCGGGGAGCAGTACTTC
CASSLGGPGEQYF
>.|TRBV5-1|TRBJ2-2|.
TGCGCCAGCAGCTTACAGGCCACCAGGAACACCGGGGAGCTGTTTTTT
CASSLQATRNTGELFF
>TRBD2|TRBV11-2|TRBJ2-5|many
TGTGCCAGCAGCTTATTCTCGTGGACTAGCGGGGGGAGGCAAGAGACCCAGTACTTC
CASSLFSWTSGGRQETQYF
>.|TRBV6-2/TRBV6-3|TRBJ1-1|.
TGTGCCAGCAGACCGCCTACAGGGTGGGTCACTGAAGCTTTCTTT
CASRPPTGWVTEAFF
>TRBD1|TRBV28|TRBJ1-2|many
TGTGCCAGCAACGTGGGGACAGGGGGAAACTATGGCTACACCTTC
CASNVGTGGNYGYTF
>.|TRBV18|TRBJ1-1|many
TGTGCCAGCTCAAACGACATGGGGACTGAAGCTTTCTTT
CASSNDMGTEAFF
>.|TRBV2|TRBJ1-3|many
TGTGCCAGCAAAGGGCTTACTGGAAACACCATATATTTT
CASKGLTGNTIYF
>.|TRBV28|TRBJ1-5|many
TGTGCCAGCAGCCCCCTTGAGATTAGCAATCAGCCCCAGCATTTT
CASSPLEISNQPQHF
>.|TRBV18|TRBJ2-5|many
TGTGCCAGCTCACCACCGGTCGGTCCAGGGGGGACAGAGACCCAGTACTTC
CASSPPVGPGGTETQYF
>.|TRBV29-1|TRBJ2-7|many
TGCAGCGCAACATCCCGGGACAACGAGCAGTACTTC
CSATSRDNEQYF
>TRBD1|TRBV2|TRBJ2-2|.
TGTGCCAGCAGTGGAGACAGGGGGCTCACCGGGGAGCTGTTTTTT
CASSGDRGLTGELFF
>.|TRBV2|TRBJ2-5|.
TGTGCCAGCAGTGAAGGGGGCTATCAAGAGACCCAGTACTTC
CASSEGGYQETQYF
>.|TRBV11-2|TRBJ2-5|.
TGTGCCAGCAGCTTAGCGTCGCTCGAGACCCAGTACTTC
CASSLASLETQYF
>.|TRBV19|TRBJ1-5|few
TGTGCCAGTAGTATAACAGGTTATAGCAATCAGCCCCAGCATTTT
CASSITGYSNQPQHF
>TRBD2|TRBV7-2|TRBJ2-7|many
TGTGCCAGCAGCCCAAAGCGGGGGGGCGCATACGAGCAGTACTTC
CASSPKRGGAYEQYF
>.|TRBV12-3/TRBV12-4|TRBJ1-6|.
TGTGCCAGCAGTTTACATCACAGGGCCTCCTCCTATAATTCACCCCTCCACTTT
CASSLHHRASSYNSPLHF
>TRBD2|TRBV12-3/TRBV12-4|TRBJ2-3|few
TGTGCCAGCAGTTCTCCGACTAGCGGGGTTCGCACAGATACGCAGTATTTT
CASSSPTSGVRTDTQYF
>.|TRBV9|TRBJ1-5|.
TGTGCCAGCAGCGTAGGGGGGTTGCAAAATCAGCCCCAGCATTTT
CASSVGGLQNQPQHF
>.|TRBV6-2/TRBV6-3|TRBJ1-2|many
TGTGCCAGCAGTTACGGGAAGGGTCGGAACTATGGCTACACCTTC
CASSYGKGRNYGYTF
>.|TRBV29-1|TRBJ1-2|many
TGCAGCGTTAGACAGCATCTCTATGGCTACACCTTC
CSVRQHLYGYTF
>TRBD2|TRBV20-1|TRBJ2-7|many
TGCAGTGCTAGCGAGGGACTAGCGGGATTTTACGAGCAGTACTTC
CSASEGLAGFYEQYF
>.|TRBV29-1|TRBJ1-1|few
TGCAGCGTTGTTAGGACAGAAGAGACTGAAGCTTTCTTT
CSVVRTEETEAFF
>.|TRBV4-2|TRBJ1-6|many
TGTGCCAGCAGCCAGCTCGCGGGCGTGGAAAATTCACCCCTCCACTTT
CASSQLAGVENSPLHF
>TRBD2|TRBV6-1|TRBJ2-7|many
TGTGCCAGCAGTGACGGTTTATCGGGGGGTACGAGGGAGCAGTACTTC
CASSDGLSGGTREQYF
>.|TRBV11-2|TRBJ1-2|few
TGTGCCAGCAGCTTAATACCGGGGTCATCACCGGGAGGCTACACCTTC
CASSLIPGSSPGGYTF
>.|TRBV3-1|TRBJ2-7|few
TGTGCCAGCAGCCAAGGATGGGGGGACTCCTACGAGCAGTACTTC
CASSQGWGDSYEQYF
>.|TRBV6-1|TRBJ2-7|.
TGTGCCAGCAGTGAACCGGGGGCAGGGACTTACGAGCAGTACTTC
CASSEPGAGTYEQYF
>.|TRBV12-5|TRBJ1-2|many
TGTGCTAGTGGCCCACGGGGGGCCCGGGGACATGGCTACACCTTC
CASGPRGARGHGYTF
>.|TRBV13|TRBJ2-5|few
TGTGCCAGCAGCACTCGACAGGATCGAGAGACCCAGTACTTC
CASSTRQDRETQYF
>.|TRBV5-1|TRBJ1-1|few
TGCGCCAGCAGCTTGGCAGAGCAACGTCGGACTGAAGCTTTCTTT
CASSLAEQRRTEAFF
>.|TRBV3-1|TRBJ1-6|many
TGTGCCAGCAGCCTCGGGAGTCCCAATTCACCCCTCCACTTT
CASSLGSPNSPLHF
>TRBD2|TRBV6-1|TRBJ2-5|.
TGTGCCAGCGGGGAGCGGGGGTTTCGGCAAGAGACCCAGTACTTC
CASGERGFRQETQYF